This TCR beta chain emerged from a study of Graves' ophthalmopathy and Graves' hyperthyroidism (dated by TCRdb to between 2017 and 2018). Concerning the study at large: Peripheral blood was collected before any treatment was given, at the time of initial diagnosis. The roughly 94 discovery patients were randomly split 7:3 into training and test sets. An independent validation cohort was composed of some 19 hyperthyroidism patients and around 15 patients who later progressed from hyperthyroidism to ophthalmopathy. In several hyperthyroidism patients, the T-cell repertoires found in thyroid tissue were compared with those found in blood. In total, 135 blood samples were TCR-sequenced: fewer than 50 ophthalmopathy, over 70 hyperthyroidism and some 17 hyperthyroidism-to-ophthalmopathy patients. To tell Graves' ophthalmopathy apart from Graves' hyperthyroidism, and to predict which patients would progress to ophthalmopathy, the study relied on TCR beta repertoire signatures. Once sampling was done, hyperthyroidism patients were given methimazole at a starting dose of 30 mg daily, while ophthalmopathy patients were given high-dose intravenous methylprednisolone. To explore V-J signatures distinguishing ophthalmopathy from hyperthyroidism, a discovery set of roughly 98 patients (fewer than 45 ophthalmopathy, some 55 stable hyperthyroidism) was enrolled. On the study overall, not on this receptor specifically: Ophthalmopathy was separated from stable hyperthyroidism by the 13-signature model with about 85% sensitivity and about 81% specificity in cross-validation and with 80%/75% in the test set. Among expanded thyroid clonotypes with frequency above 0.001, most also showed up in blood, which suggests that blood repertoires may reflect the thyroid immune response. In validation, the model predicted ophthalmopathy progression with about 71% sensitivity and about 77% specificity; some 13 predicted patients were CT-confirmed with GO in a median of roughly 6.8 months. No statistical method was used to set the sample size in advance, and the investigators knew which group each participant was assigned to.

Clipping removes 0 bases from V and 7 bases from J, with 6 as the unmatched junction base count. There are 14 amino acids in the CDR3, from cysteine to phenylalanine inclusive. Only the CDR3 portion is preserved as DNA: 42 bases, with reading frame beginning at the first base. CDR1 and CDR2 were assigned from the germline V gene as SGHVS and FQNEAQ. Hyperthyroidism was defined as stable when no progression to ophthalmopathy occurred within 18 months of follow-up. Patients with hyperthyroidism were aged 18 to 65 years, had been newly diagnosed, and had a disease duration of less than 2 months. Patients with other autoimmune diseases, uncontrolled infections, pregnancy or lactation were excluded. Diagnosis was based on clinical symptoms, serum thyroxine, TRAb, thyroid ultrasound and orbital computed tomography. PBMCs were isolated from 8 to 10 ml of fresh peripheral blood by Ficoll-Paque density gradient centrifugation. Total RNA was extracted using Trizol reagent, and RNA quality was checked on an Agilent 2100 Bioanalyzer.

For repertoire sequencing, the TCR beta CDR3 regions were amplified from RNA transcripts. The first round was an RT-PCR using HTBI primers with the Qiagen OneStep RT-PCR kit, and this first round was followed by a second-round multiplex PCR, then size selection and purification. Libraries were sequenced paired-end with 100 bp reads on an Illumina HiSeq2000. The authors' pipeline ran thus. SOAPnuke was used for read processing, and reads with adapters, uncalled bases, a mean Phred below 15, or no exact constant-primer or identifier match were discarded. COPE v1.2.5 was used to merge high-quality paired reads. Each unique nucleotide sequence was treated as a clonotype, and MiTCR v1.1 was used to align the clonotypes to the IMGT TRB V, D and J references. The analysis was limited to V-J combinations with a frequency above 0.0001, which together covered approximately 99% of the repertoires. For each V-J combination, a TCR clonal expansion and chaos score was defined as F50 clonal expansion divided by the chaos observed in the TCRdist matrix. Features were reduced by Welch's t-statistics and random forest to over ten V-J combinations, which fed a naive Bayes classifier. The similarity between thyroid and blood repertoires was quantified using the Morisita-Horn index. The raw public data were reprocessed by TCRdb itself: fastp quality trimming at Q25, MiXCR clonotype calling, in-frame beta chains only. Rows are unified per CDR3 protein, each entry keeping the most common DNA and genes. The V and J calls and clone size come from TCRdb's table, not from the authors' own analysis. Counted in this sample were about 620,000 distinct CDR3 sequences; roughly 20% of them appeared once. Around 6.5% of the sample rests with the top ten.

The table lists this clonotype with many counts. The specificity of this receptor is unknown. Base qualities are not recorded, but no much larger clone differs from it by a single base. The sequencing sample was made of peripheral blood. The receptor was derived from a woman under 30 with stable Graves' hyperthyroidism. Some clones in this sample may be carry-over from other donors' samples. Donor details come from another sample of the same person, matched by shared clones. Recombination linked TRBV7-8 to TRBJ2-7; 7 bases in the middle match TRBD2. The DNA sequence is TGTGCCAGCAGCTTAGCGGGAGGGCCGGAGGAGCAGTACTTC. Translated, this is CASSLAGGPEEQYF.